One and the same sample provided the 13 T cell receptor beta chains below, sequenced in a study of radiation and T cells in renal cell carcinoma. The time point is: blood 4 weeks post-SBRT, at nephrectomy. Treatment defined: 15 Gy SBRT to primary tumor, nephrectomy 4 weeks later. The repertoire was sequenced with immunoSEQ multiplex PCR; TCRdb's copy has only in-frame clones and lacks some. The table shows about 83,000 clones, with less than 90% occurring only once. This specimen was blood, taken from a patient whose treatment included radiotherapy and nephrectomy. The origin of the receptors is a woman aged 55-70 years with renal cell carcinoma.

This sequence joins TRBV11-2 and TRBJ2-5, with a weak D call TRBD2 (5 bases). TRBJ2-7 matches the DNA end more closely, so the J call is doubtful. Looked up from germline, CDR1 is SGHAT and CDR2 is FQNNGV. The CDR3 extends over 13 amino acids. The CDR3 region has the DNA TGTGCCAGCAGCCCAACCGGGGCCTACGAGCAGTACTTC. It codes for CASSPTGAYEQYF.

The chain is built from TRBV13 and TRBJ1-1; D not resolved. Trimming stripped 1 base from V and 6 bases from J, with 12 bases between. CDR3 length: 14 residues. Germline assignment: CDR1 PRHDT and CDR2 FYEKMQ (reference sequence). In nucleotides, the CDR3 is TGTGCCAGCAGCTTAGAGGGAGGCGGCCCTGAAGCTTTCTTT. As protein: CASSLEGGGPEAFF.

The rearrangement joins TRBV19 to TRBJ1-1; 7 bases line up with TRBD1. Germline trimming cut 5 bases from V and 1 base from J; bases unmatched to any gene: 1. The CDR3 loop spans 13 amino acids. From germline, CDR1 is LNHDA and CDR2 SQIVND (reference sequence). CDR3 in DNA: TGTGCCAGTAGTGACAGGGCGAACACTGAAGCTTTCTTT. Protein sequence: CASSDRANTEAFF.

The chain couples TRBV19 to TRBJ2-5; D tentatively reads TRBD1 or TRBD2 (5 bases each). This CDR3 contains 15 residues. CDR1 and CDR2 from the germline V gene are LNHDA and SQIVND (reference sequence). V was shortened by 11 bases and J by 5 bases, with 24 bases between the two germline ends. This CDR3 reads CAAAGGLGPRETQYF. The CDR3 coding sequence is TGTGCCGCCGCTGGGGGTTTAGGCCCTCGGGAGACCCAGTACTTC.

The CDR3 spells CASSQDRDRGTYEQYF. The CDR3 DNA is TGCGCCAGCAGCCAAGATAGAGACAGGGGAACCTACGAGCAGTACTTC. This sequence joins TRBV4-1 and TRBJ2-7, with 8 bases aligning to TRBD1. With V trimmed by 0 bases and J by 2 bases, 6 bases remained unmatched. This CDR3 is 16 amino acids long. Germline CDR1 MGHRA, CDR2 YSYEKL.

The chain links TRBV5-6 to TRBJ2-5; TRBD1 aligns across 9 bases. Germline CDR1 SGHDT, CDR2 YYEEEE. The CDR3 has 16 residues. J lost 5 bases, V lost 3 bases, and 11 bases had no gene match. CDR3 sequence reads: CASSWRTGERRETQYF. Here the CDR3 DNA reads TGTGCCAGCAGCTGGCGGACAGGGGAAAGACGGGAGACCCAGTACTTC.

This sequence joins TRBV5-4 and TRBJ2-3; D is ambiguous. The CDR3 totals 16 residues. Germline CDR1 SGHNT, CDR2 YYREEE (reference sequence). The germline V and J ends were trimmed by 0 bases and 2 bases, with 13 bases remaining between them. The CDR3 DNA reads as TGTGCCAGCAGCTTGGATCCTAGTCTGATCACAGATACGCAGTATTTT. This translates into CASSLDPSLITDTQYF. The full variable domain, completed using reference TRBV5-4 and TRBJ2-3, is ETGVTQSPTHLIKTRGQQVTLRCSSQSGHNTVSWYQQALGQGPQFIFQYYREEENGRGNFPPRFSGLQFPNYSSELNVNALELDDSALYLCASSLDPSLITDTQYFGPGTRLTVL.

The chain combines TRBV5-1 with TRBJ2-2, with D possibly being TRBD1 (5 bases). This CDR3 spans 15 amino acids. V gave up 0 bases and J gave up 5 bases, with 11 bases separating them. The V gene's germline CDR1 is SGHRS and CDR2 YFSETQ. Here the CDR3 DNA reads TGCGCCAGCAGCTTGGGGGCCCAGGGTACCGGGGAGCTGTTTTTT. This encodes CASSLGAQGTGELFF.

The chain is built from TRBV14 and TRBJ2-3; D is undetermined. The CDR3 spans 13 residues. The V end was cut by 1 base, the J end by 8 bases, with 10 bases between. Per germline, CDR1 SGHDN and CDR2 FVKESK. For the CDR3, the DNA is TGTGCCAGCAGCCAAGCCGGACGAGCTACGCAGTATTTT. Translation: CASSQAGRATQYF.

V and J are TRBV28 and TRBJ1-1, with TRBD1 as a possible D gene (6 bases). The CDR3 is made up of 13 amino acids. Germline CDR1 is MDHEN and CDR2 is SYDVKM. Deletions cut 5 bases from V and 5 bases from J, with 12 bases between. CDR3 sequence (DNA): TGTGCCAGCAGTGGGGGGCAGAGGACTGAAGCTTTCTTT. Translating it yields CASSGGQRTEAFF. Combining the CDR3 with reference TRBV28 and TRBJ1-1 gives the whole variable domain DVKVTQSSRYLVKRTGEKVFLECVQDMDHENMFWYRQDPGLGLRLIYFSYDVKMKEKGDIPEGYSVSREKKERFSLILESASTNQTSMYLCASSGGQRTEAFFGQGTRLTVV.

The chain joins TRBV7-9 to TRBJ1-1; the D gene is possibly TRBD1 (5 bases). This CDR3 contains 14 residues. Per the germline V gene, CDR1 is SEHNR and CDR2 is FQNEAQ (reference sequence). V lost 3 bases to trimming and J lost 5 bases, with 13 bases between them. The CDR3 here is CASSFQGFRTEAFF. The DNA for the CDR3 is TGTGCCAGCAGCTTTCAGGGTTTTAGGACTGAAGCTTTCTTT.

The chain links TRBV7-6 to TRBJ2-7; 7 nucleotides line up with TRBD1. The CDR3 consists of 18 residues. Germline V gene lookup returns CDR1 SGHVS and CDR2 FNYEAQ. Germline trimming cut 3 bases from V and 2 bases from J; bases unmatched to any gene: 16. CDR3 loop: CASSFSITGEIQPYEQYF. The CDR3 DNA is TGTGCCAGCAGCTTCAGCATCACAGGGGAAATACAGCCCTACGAGCAGTACTTC.

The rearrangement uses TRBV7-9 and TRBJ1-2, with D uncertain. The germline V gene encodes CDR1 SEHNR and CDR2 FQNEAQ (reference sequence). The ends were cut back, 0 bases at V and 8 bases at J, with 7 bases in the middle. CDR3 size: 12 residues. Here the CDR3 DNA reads TGTGCCAGCAGCTTAGCCGCAGCCGGCTACACCTTC. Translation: CASSLAAAGYTF.